This T cell receptor (beta chain) was retrieved from a study of T cell repertoires in cytomegalovirus infection. Across the study: Selection of CMV epitopes for the study included recently identified HLA-C-restricted and well-studied HLA-B-restricted ones. Both CMV infection and a matching HLA type were indicated by public TCR beta signatures.

Study results and limitations: HLA-C-restricted TCR beta clonotypes specific for CMV led the ex vivo response.

This CDR3 has 15 residues. V gave up 6 bases and J gave up 0 bases; unmatched junction bases: 5. The V gene's germline CDR1 is LNHDA and CDR2 SQIVND (reference sequence). TCRdb redid the calling of the reads with MiXCR, one entry per CDR3 protein. The sample shows 550,000 to 850,000 distinct CDR3 sequences, about 30% of them seen only once. This clonotype has only one observation. What it binds is unknown. The V gene is TRBV19, the J gene TRBJ1-5; 7 nucleotides match TRBD1. Sequencing was performed on cultured PBMCs, taken from culture after CMV antigen stimulation. The receptor was isolated from a human donor in good health (CMV status not recorded). Some clones in this sample may be carry-over from other donors' samples. The CDR3 DNA sequence: TGTGCCAGTAGCGGACAGGCGTATAGCAATCAGCCCCAGCATTTT. This codes for CASSGQAYSNQPQHF.